In its sample, the clone carrying this T cell receptor (beta chain) was seen many times. Its antigen remains unknown. The sample belongs to a study of Ad26.COV2.S vaccination and SARS-CoV-2 variants. The wider study: The vaccine Ad26.COV2.S was put into the muscle once, or twice with 56 days between. General study points: Among vaccine recipients, spike-specific TCR breadth exceeded that of placebo recipients. Similar non-spike TCR breadth was seen in vaccine and placebo recipients.

Treatment in this sample: around 19 received Ad26.COV2.S at low or high dose, single or two shots; about 5 received placebo; per-sample allocation not given. Material that was analyzed had been drawn on day 63 after the first vaccine or placebo injection. Ad26.COV2.S expressed prefusion-stabilized spike from the original Wuhan strain. Profiling relied on immunoSEQ multiplex PCR, and the TCRdb table lists in-frame clones only, not all of them. The repertoire holds hundreds of thousands of clones, with about four fifths as singletons. The CDR3 runs to 15 residues. V lost 2 bases to trimming and J lost 5 bases; unmatched junction nucleotides: 4. Germline assignment: CDR1 KGHDR and CDR2 SFDVKD.

The rearrangement links TRBV24-1 to TRBJ2-1; 8 nucleotides line up with TRBD1. Source: peripheral blood, taken in a trial of Ad26.COV2.S vaccine versus placebo. The receptor was isolated from a person aged 18 to 59 who received the Ad26.COV2.S COVID-19 vaccine or a placebo. The CDR3 loop reads CATSDSGTGNNEQFF. As DNA, the CDR3 is TGTGCCACCAGTGATTCCGGGACAGGCAACAATGAGCAGTTCTTC.